The 25 T cell receptor beta chains in this list originate from one sample, sequenced in a study of PD-1 blockade in classical Hodgkin lymphoma. Produced via immunoSEQ multiplex PCR; TCRdb's table is partial and in-frame only. In the table there are approximately 100,000 clones, roughly 92% of which are singletons. All the patients suffered relapse after autologous stem cell transplantation, and brentuximab vedotin exposure differed. Sequencing was performed on peripheral blood mononuclear cells (PBMCs), taken at baseline. Every receptor here comes from a human donor with classical Hodgkin lymphoma.

The J gene is TRBJ2-7, the V gene TRBV10-1; 8 bases map to TRBD2. CDR1 and CDR2 (germline): WNHNN, SYGVQD (reference sequence). The CDR3 consists of 14 residues. V lost 3 bases, J lost 3 bases, and 4 bases stayed unmatched. CDR3 coding DNA: TGCGCCAGCAGTGATTGGGCGGGAGGCTACGAGCAGTACTTC. Amino acid sequence: CASSDWAGGYEQYF.

The chain is built from TRBV29-1 and TRBJ2-2, with D perhaps matching TRBD1 (6 bases). Trimming cost V 6 bases and J 2 bases, with 16 bases left between them. The CDR3 has 15 residues. Germline CDR1 and CDR2: SQVTM and ANQGSEA. The CDR3 coding sequence is TGCAGCGTCGCAACCGGGACAACTAACACCGGGGAGCTGTTTTTT. It translates to CSVATGTTNTGELFF.

The chain uses TRBV7-9 and TRBJ2-5; no firm D call. V was clipped by 1 base and J by 1 base, with 13 bases between them. The CDR3 totals 16 residues. Germline lookup yields CDR1 SEHNR and CDR2 FQNEAQ (reference sequence). CDR3 sequence (DNA): TGTGCCAGCAGCTTAGGTAACCGACGGCCCCAAGAGACCCAGTACTTC. The encoded protein is CASSLGNRRPQETQYF. Full variable domain (remainder filled in from reference TRBV7-9 and TRBJ2-5): DTGVSQNPRHKITKRGQNVTFRCDPISEHNRLYWYRQTLGQGPEFLTYFQNEAQLEKSRLLSDRFSAERPKGSFSTLEIQRTEQGDSAMYLCASSLGNRRPQETQYFGPGTRLLVL.

J is TRBJ2-2 and V is TRBV5-1; D gene uncertain. V was trimmed by 4 bases and J by 6 bases, leaving 19 bases between them. CDR3 length: 16 amino acids. From germline, CDR1 is SGHRS and CDR2 YFSETQ. CDR3: CASSPPGRNGAGELFF. The CDR3 DNA sequence: TGCGCCAGCAGCCCCCCTGGCAGGAATGGGGCCGGGGAGCTGTTTTTT.

The rearrangement joins TRBV18 to TRBJ2-1; TRBD1 is a possible D gene (6 bases). Germline assignment: CDR1 KGHSH and CDR2 LQKENI. V dropped 0 bases and J dropped 9 bases, with 12 bases sitting between them. This CDR3 has 14 residues. The CDR3: CASSPPGADPEQFF. The CDR3 DNA follows: TGTGCCAGCTCACCACCGGGGGCAGATCCTGAGCAGTTCTTC.

This clone was seen a single time. The genes are TRBV2 and TRBJ1-1; the D is unclear. The CDR3 extends over 13 amino acids. V lost 8 bases to trimming and J lost 0 bases, with 10 bases between them. Germline V gene data show CDR1 as SNHLY and CDR2 as FYNNEI. The CDR3 region has the DNA TGTGCCAGCGGGTTCGAAGTGAACACTGAAGCTTTCTTT. Translating gives CASGFEVNTEAFF.

The chain uses TRBV9 and TRBJ1-4, with a tentative D call TRBD1 (5 bases). The ends were cut back, 0 bases at V and 7 bases at J, with 19 bases in the middle. Germline V gene data show CDR1 as SGDLS and CDR2 as YYNGEE. This CDR3 is built from 17 residues. In DNA form, the CDR3 reads TGTGCCAGCAGCGTAGGAGTTGGGAGCAGGGAAGGTGAAAAACTGTTTTTT. Amino acid sequence: CASSVGVGSREGEKLFF.

V gene TRBV5-1 combines with J gene TRBJ1-2; weak D call: TRBD1 (6 bases). Germline values: CDR1 SGHRS, CDR2 YFSETQ. CDR3 length: 15 residues. V gave up 4 bases and J gave up 2 bases, with 15 bases separating them. CDR3 sequence (DNA): TGCGCCAGCAGCGTACTGGGCGGACAGAACTATGGCTACACCTTC. This codes for CASSVLGGQNYGYTF.

The J gene is TRBJ1-1, the V gene TRBV19, with no clear D. In germline, CDR1 is LNHDA, CDR2 SQIVND (reference sequence). The length of the CDR3 is 13 residues. Trimming took off 6 bases at V and 7 bases at J, with 15 bases between the two ends. CDR3 coding DNA: TGTGCCAGTAGCCCCGATAGACCTTTTGAAGCTTTCTTT. It is translated as CASSPDRPFEAFF. The variable domain in full, with the rest retrieved from reference TRBV19 and TRBJ1-1, is DGGITQSPKYLFRKEGQNVTLSCEQNLNHDAMYWYRQDPGQGLRLIYYSQIVNDFQKGDIAEGYSVSREKKESFPLTVTSAQKNPTAFYLCASSPDRPFEAFFGQGTRLTVV.

This chain connects TRBV5-1 to TRBJ2-7; D is undetermined. Germline V lookup: CDR1 SGHRS, CDR2 YFSETQ. The ends were cut back, 7 bases at V and 6 bases at J, with 20 bases in the middle. The CDR3 extends over 14 amino acids. The CDR3 DNA reads as TGCGCCAGCGGGCCGGGTGGCCTCTCTGGCGAGCAGTACTTC. Translating it yields CASGPGGLSGEQYF.

This clone appeared once. This chain links TRBV5-6 with TRBJ1-1; no firm D call. The CDR3 length is 15 residues. Deletions cut 0 bases from V and 1 base from J, with 10 bases between. Germline CDR1 and CDR2: SGHDT and YYEEEE. CDR3 nucleotide sequence: TGTGCCAGCAGCTTGGACCCCAGCGGGAACACTGAAGCTTTCTTT. This codes for CASSLDPSGNTEAFF.

This clone was observed once. The J gene is TRBJ1-1, the V gene TRBV5-1, with D possibly TRBD1 on 5 matching bases. In germline, CDR1 is SGHRS, CDR2 YFSETQ. V was clipped by 4 bases and J by 0 bases, with 10 bases between them. The CDR3 loop spans 14 amino acids. The CDR3 here is CASSPDNLNTEAFF. For the CDR3, the DNA is TGCGCCAGCAGCCCGGACAACCTGAACACTGAAGCTTTCTTT.

This chain joins TRBV7-6 and TRBJ2-5; D might be TRBD1 (6 bases). Judging by the DNA end, TRBJ2-7 fits better; the J call may be wrong. This CDR3 comprises 20 residues. Germline CDR1 reads SGHVS; CDR2 reads FNYEAQ. This CDR3 reads CASSLKIAGEVAEPSYEQYF. The CDR3 DNA reads TGTGCCAGCAGCTTAAAGATAGCAGGGGAAGTCGCGGAGCCCTCCTACGAGCAGTACTTC.

This sequence joins TRBV18 and TRBJ2-5, with TRBD2 matching over 10 bases. The length of the CDR3 is 15 residues. In germline, CDR1 is KGHSH, CDR2 LQKENI. J lost 1 base, V lost 3 bases, and 2 bases had no gene match. CDR3: CASSPLAGAQETQYF. In DNA, the CDR3 is TGTGCCAGCTCACCCCTAGCGGGAGCCCAAGAGACCCAGTACTTC.

The chain combines TRBV7-2 with TRBJ2-7; TRBD2 matches 10 bases. The germline gives CDR1 SGHTA, CDR2 FQGNSA. Trimming at V came to 0 bases and at J to 2 bases, leaving 4 bases not matched to a gene. The length of the CDR3 is 16 residues. In DNA, the CDR3 is TGTGCCAGCAGCTTAGCCCGAGGACTAGCGGCCTACGAGCAGTACTTC. Protein product: CASSLARGLAAYEQYF.

V usage is TRBV5-1 and J usage is TRBJ1-2; weak D call: TRBD1 (6 bases). Germline V gene sequence: CDR1 SGHRS, CDR2 YFSETQ. The CDR3 runs 15 residues. Trimming removed 0 bases from V and 4 bases from J, with 13 bases in between. The CDR3 here is CASSLGSRGGYGYTF. CDR3 DNA: TGCGCCAGCAGCTTGGGGAGCAGGGGTGGCTATGGCTACACCTTC.

The rearrangement links TRBV27 to TRBJ2-7; D not resolved. The ends were cut back, 2 bases at V and 1 base at J, with 15 bases in the middle. Germline loops: CDR1 MNHEY, CDR2 SMNVEV (reference sequence). The CDR3 runs to 16 residues. CDR3 sequence (DNA): TGTGCCAGCAGTTTACGCGGTTTTGACCGATCCTACGAGCAGTACTTC. Protein sequence: CASSLRGFDRSYEQYF.

This clone was picked up one time. The chain is built from TRBV9 and TRBJ1-5; D uncertain. The germline CDR1 and CDR2 sequences are SGDLS and YYNGEE. CDR3 length: 13 amino acids. V dropped 0 bases and J dropped 9 bases, with 10 bases sitting between them. For the CDR3, the DNA is TGTGCCAGCAGCGTAGATCGGGAAGGGCCCCAGCATTTT. As protein: CASSVDREGPQHF.

The chain combines TRBV5-1 with TRBJ2-3, with D possibly TRBD2 on 5 matching bases. CDR3 size: 14 residues. V lost 4 bases and J lost 4, with 13 bases in between. CDR1 and CDR2 (germline): SGHRS, YFSETQ. The DNA of the CDR3 is TGCGCCAGCAGCCTGGACCAAGCGGCAGATACGCAGTATTTT. Protein: CASSLDQAADTQYF.

This chain connects TRBV11-2 to TRBJ1-2; D uncertain. The germline CDR1 and CDR2 sequences are SGHAT and FQNNGV. Deletions cut 5 bases from V and 5 bases from J, with 15 bases between. The CDR3 extends over 14 amino acids. The CDR3 sequence: CASSPGRVGYGYTF. In DNA form, the CDR3 reads TGTGCCAGCAGCCCCGGAAGGGTTGGGTATGGCTACACCTTC.

This clone was seen more than once but under ten times. This rearrangement joins TRBV2 to TRBJ1-1; D possibly corresponds to TRBD1 (6 bases). Germline CDR1 SNHLY, CDR2 FYNNEI. The ends were cut back, 6 bases at V and 2 bases at J, with 16 bases in the middle. This CDR3 contains 15 residues. DNA for the CDR3: TGTGCCAGCAGCCCGGCAGGGGTGATCAACACTGAAGCTTTCTTT. As protein: CASSPAGVINTEAFF.

This clone was detected only a few times. The chain combines TRBV25-1 with TRBJ2-7; D possibly corresponds to TRBD2 (6 bases). The germline V gene has CDR1 MGHDK and CDR2 SYGVNS. This CDR3 is built from 14 residues. V was cut by 3 bases and J by 3 bases, with 12 bases left in between. The CDR3 DNA is TGTGCCAGCAGTGAGGGACTCCTCCTCTACGAGCAGTACTTC. As protein: CASSEGLLLYEQYF.

The chain recombines TRBV9 with TRBJ2-7, with 11 bases aligning to TRBD1. The length of the CDR3 is 16 residues. Germline CDR1 and CDR2: SGDLS and YYNGEE. V lost 2 bases to trimming and J lost 2 bases; unmatched junction nucleotides: 6. The CDR3 loop reads CASSVGQGGNAYEQYF. The CDR3, as DNA: TGTGCCAGCAGCGTGGGACAGGGGGGCAACGCCTACGAGCAGTACTTC. Combining the CDR3 with reference TRBV9 and TRBJ2-7 gives the whole variable domain DSGVTQTPKHLITATGQRVTLRCSPRSGDLSVYWYQQSLDQGLQFLIQYYNGEERAKGNILERFSAQQFPDLHSELNLSSLELGDSALYFCASSVGQGGNAYEQYFGPGTRLTVT.

This clone was picked up one time. The chain recombines TRBV19 with TRBJ2-7; D is perhaps TRBD1 (5 bases). V shed 1 base and J shed 6 bases, with 13 bases lying between them. The length of the CDR3 is 14 residues. Looked up from germline, CDR1 is LNHDA and CDR2 is SQIVND (reference sequence). In DNA form, the CDR3 reads TGTGCCAGTAGTATAGGCCCAGGGTCAGGCGAGCAGTACTTC. Translated, it gives CASSIGPGSGEQYF. The variable domain in full, completed from reference TRBV19 and TRBJ2-7, reads DGGITQSPKYLFRKEGQNVTLSCEQNLNHDAMYWYRQDPGQGLRLIYYSQIVNDFQKGDIAEGYSVSREKKESFPLTVTSAQKNPTAFYLCASSIGPGSGEQYFGPGTRLTVT.

This chain links TRBV5-6 with TRBJ2-7; a possible D gene is TRBD2 (5 bases). The germline V and J ends were trimmed by 4 bases and 0 bases, with 14 bases remaining between them. The germline gives CDR1 SGHDT, CDR2 YYEEEE. The CDR3 spans 15 residues. CDR3 residues: CASSLGLMSSYEQYF. CDR3 nucleotide sequence: TGTGCCAGCAGCCTCGGACTGATGAGCTCCTACGAGCAGTACTTC.